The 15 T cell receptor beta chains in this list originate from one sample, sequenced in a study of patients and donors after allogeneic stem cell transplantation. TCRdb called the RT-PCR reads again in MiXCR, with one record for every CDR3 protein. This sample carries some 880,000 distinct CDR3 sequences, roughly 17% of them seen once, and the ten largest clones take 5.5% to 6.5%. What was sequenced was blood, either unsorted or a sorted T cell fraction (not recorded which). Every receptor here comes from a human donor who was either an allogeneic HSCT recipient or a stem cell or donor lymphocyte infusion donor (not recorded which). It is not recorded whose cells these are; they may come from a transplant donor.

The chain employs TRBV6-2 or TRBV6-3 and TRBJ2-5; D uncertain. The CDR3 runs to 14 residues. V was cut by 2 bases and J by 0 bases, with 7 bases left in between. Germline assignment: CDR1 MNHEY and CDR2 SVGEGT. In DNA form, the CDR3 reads TGTGCCAGCAGTTACCCAGGAAACCAAGAGACCCAGTACTTC. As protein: CASSYPGNQETQYF.

DNA of the CDR3: TGTGCCAGCAGCGTAGGCGACGGCCACAAAAACATTCAGTACTTC. This codes for CASSVGDGHKNIQYF. The gene calls are TRBV9 and TRBJ2-4; D ambiguous. The germline gives CDR1 SGDLS, CDR2 YYNGEE. CDR3 length equals 15 residues. V was clipped by 0 bases and J by 3 bases, with 10 bases between them.

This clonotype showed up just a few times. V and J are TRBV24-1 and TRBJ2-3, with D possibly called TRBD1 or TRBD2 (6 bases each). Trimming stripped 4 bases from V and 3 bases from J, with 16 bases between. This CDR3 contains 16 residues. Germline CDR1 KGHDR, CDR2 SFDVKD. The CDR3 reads CATSEEGGGSTDTQYF. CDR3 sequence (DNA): TGTGCCACCAGTGAAGAAGGGGGAGGTAGTACAGATACGCAGTATTTT.

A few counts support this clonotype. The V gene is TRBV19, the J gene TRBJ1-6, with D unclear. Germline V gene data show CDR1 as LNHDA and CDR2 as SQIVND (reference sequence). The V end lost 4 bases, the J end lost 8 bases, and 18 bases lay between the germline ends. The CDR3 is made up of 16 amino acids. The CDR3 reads CASSTYGVQGDSPLHF. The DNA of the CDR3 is TGTGCCAGTAGTACTTACGGGGTCCAAGGAGATTCACCCCTCCACTTT. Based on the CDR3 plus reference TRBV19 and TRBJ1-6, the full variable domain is DGGITQSPKYLFRKEGQNVTLSCEQNLNHDAMYWYRQDPGQGLRLIYYSQIVNDFQKGDIAEGYSVSREKKESFPLTVTSAQKNPTAFYLCASSTYGVQGDSPLHFGNGTRLTVT.

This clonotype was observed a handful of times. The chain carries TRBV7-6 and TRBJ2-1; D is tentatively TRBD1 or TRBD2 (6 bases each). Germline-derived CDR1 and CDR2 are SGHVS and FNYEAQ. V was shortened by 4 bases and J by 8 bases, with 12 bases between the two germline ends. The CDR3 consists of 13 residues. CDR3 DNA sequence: TGTGCCAGCAGCTCCTTAAGGGGGGATGAGCAGTTCTTC. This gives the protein CASSSLRGDEQFF.

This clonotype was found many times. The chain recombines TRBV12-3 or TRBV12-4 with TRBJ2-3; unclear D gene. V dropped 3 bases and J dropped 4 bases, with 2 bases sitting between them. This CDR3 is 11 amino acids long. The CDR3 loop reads CASSFADTQYF. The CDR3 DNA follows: TGTGCCAGCAGTTTCGCAGATACGCAGTATTTT.

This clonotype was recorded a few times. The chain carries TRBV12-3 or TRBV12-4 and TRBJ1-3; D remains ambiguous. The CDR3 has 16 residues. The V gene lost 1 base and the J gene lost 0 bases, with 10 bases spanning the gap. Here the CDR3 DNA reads TGTGCCAGCAGTTTAGTCGCGTTTAGCTCTGGAAACACCATATATTTT. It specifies CASSLVAFSSGNTIYF.

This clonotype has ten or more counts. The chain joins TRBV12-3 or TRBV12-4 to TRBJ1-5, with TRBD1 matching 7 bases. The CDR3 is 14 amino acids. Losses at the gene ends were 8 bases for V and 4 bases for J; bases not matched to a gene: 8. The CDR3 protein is CASAPGTDNQPQHF. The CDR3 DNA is TGTGCCAGCGCCCCTGGGACAGATAATCAGCCCCAGCATTTT.

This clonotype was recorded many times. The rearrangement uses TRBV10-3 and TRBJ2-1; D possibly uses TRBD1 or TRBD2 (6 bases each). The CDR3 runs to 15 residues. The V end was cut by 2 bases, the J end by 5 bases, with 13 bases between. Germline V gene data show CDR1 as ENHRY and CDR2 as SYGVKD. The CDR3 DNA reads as TGTGCCATCAGTGAGAAAGGGGGGCTAAACAATGAGCAGTTCTTC. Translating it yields CAISEKGGLNNEQFF.

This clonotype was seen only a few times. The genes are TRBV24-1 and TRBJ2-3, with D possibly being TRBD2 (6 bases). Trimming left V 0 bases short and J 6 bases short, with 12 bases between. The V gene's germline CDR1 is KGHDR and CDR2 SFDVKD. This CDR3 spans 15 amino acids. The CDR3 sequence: CATSDLGGGSDTQYF. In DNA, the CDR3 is TGTGCCACCAGTGATTTGGGGGGAGGATCGGATACGCAGTATTTT.

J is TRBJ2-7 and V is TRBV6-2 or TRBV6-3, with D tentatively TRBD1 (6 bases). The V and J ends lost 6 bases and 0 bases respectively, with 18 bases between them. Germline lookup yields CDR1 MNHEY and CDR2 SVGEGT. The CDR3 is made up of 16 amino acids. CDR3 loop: CASRRLRDRISYEQYF. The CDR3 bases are TGTGCCAGCAGGAGACTCCGAGACAGGATCTCCTACGAGCAGTACTTC.

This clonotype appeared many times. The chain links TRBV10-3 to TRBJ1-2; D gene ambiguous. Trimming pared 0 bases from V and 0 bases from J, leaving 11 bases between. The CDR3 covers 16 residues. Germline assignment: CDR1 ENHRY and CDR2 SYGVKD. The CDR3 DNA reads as TGTGCCATCAGTGAGTCGAGGTTTGCAGCTAACTATGGCTACACCTTC. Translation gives CAISESRFAANYGYTF.

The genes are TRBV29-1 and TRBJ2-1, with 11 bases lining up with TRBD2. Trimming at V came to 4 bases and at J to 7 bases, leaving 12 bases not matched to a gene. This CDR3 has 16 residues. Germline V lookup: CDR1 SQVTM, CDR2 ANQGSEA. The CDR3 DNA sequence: TGCAGCGTTGCCAGAACTAGCGGGAGTAGGAGGAATGAGCAGTTCTTC. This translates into CSVARTSGSRRNEQFF.

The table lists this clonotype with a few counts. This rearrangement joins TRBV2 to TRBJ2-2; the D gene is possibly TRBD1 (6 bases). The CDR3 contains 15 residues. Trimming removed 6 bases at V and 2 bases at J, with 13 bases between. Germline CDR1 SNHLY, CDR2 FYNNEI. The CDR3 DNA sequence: TGTGCCAGCAGCCTCCGGGACATAAACACCGGGGAGCTGTTTTTT. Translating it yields CASSLRDINTGELFF. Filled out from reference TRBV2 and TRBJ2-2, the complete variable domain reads EPEVTQTPSHQVTQMGQEVILRCVPISNHLYFYWYRQILGQKVEFLVSFYNNEISEKSEIFDDQFSVERPDGSNFTLKIRSTKLEDSAMYFCASSLRDINTGELFFGEGSRLTVL.

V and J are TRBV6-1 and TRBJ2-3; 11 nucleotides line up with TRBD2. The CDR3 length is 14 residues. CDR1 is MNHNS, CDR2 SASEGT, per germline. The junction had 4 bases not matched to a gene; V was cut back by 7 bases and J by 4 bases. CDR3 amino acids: CASNLAGGSDTQYF. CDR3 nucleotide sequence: TGTGCCAGCAACCTAGCGGGGGGCTCAGATACGCAGTATTTT.